This T cell receptor beta chain was sequenced for a study of CD8+ T cells in alopecia areata (dated by TCRdb to 2017 to 2018). Context from the whole study: Treated patients were enrolled in an open-label pilot trial of oral tofacitinib, 5 to 10 mg twice daily, for moderate-to-severe alopecia areata. Patients stayed on tofacitinib for 6 to 18 months and then had 6 months of follow-up off drug so that delayed response and recurrence could be assessed. The SALT score, which quantifies the percentage of affected scalp surface area, was used to measure disease severity in treated patients. The study used high-throughput TCRbeta sequencing to examine T cell clonal expansion in alopecia areata, in both the C3H/HeJ mouse model and human patients. In humans, TCRbeta sequencing was performed on scalp tissue and on sorted CD4+ and CD8+ peripheral blood T cells from healthy controls and from patients with patchy or totalis/universalis alopecia areata. Biopsies were taken from tofacitinib-treated patients at baseline and at 4 and 24 weeks of treatment, and a later scalp biopsy was taken in several of the tofacitinib-treated patients. Scalp clonality was compared across normal scalp (n=4), patchy alopecia areata scalp (n=8), and alopecia totalis/universalis scalp (n=8). RNA was obtained with the PAXgene miRNA kit for fixed scalp, the miRNeasy kit for PBMCs, and the RNeasy kit for mouse skin. Amplification of TCRbeta CDR3 regions was done by immunoSEQ multiplex PCR using 35 Vbeta forward primers and 13 Jbeta reverse primers.

The CDR3, cysteine through phenylalanine, is 12 amino acids long. The read is trimmed to its CDR3 DNA, 36 bases read in frame from base 1. Reading the germline V gene (reference sequence) gives CDR1 SEHNR and CDR2 FQNEAQ. Trimming at the junction amounts to 3 bases on V and 2 bases on J, and the germline ends lie 5 bases apart. On this clone: The antigen this receptor binds is unknown. No qualities accompany the bases; no much larger clone lies one base away. This sample also contains other DNA sequences that code for the same CDR3.

Receptor libraries were prepared by the immunoSEQ multiplex PCR assay. For TCR sequencing, RNA was extracted from every sample and reverse transcribed into cDNA to serve as template. SuperScript III was used to make first-strand cDNA, primed with a 2:1 mix of oligo-dT and random hexamers. A synthetic immune receptor repertoire was used to measure amplification bias, and any remaining bias was corrected computationally. Turning to the authors' computational methods: Raw reads were preprocessed for error removal, and CDR3 was defined according to IMGT conventions as running from the conserved cysteine to phenylalanine. Clonality was calculated as 1 minus Shannon entropy normalized by log2 of the number of productive unique TCRs. Whether scalp clones were CD4 or CD8 was inferred by matching scalp TCRbeta sequences against CD4 and CD8 repertoires sorted from blood. TCRdb took this table from immuneACCESS and kept in-frame rearrangements with V and J called. Such tables lack part of the clones; where checked against another copy, unresolved V genes explain under half of the gap, and the rest is unexplained. That table is the source of V, J and clone size, and D and trimming were worked out from the DNA. The sample table contains about 140,000 clones; only one count was recorded for around 82% of them. The top ten hold approximately 25% of the sample.

In the paper's terms, the time point label means: approximately 4 weeks on oral tofacitinib. Interpreted using the paper, the treatment or condition label stands for: oral pan-JAK inhibitor, 5-10 mg twice daily. From alopecia areata patients, peripheral blood was collected along with lesional scalp punch biopsies. After PBMCs were isolated by density centrifugation and stained for CD3, CD4 and CD8, a FACSAria was used to sort CD4+ and CD8+ T cells. Study-wide findings and limitations: Because the treated cohort was small and had just a single nonresponder, larger studies are needed to establish links between baseline CD8+ expansion and response. Tofacitinib significantly lowered scalp clonality and the number of expanded CD8+ clones among the top 100 scalp clones. Lesional scalp, especially in alopecia totalis/universalis, showed higher clonality and more expanded CD8+ clones than normal scalp, suggesting antigenic drive. Shared TCR sequences between patients were less evident than in mice, which may be partly attributable to HLA diversity in the patient population. During tofacitinib treatment, many expanded lesional clones remained in scalp and blood, and this persistence may partly explain relapse after treatment is stopped. Unlike mouse skin, where gammadelta T cells dominate, normal human skin contains resident alphabeta T cells that get sequenced too, which complicates analysis of the scalp TCR repertoire.

The rearranged segments are TRBV7-9 and TRBJ2-7; the best D guess is TRBD2, with 5 bases matching. The TCR comes from a human donor with alopecia areata. The specimen comprised CD8+ T cells sorted from blood, sampled at week 4, from a patient treated with tofacitinib. The CDR3 loop reads CASSLGAYEQYF. At the DNA level, the sequence is TGTGCCAGCAGCTTGGGAGCCTACGAGCAGTACTTC.